A selection of T cell receptor beta chains follows, all from one sample in a study of T cells after yellow fever vaccination. TCRdb redid the calling of the 5' RACE reads with MiXCR, one entry per CDR3 protein. The sample shows 200,000 to 250,000 distinct CDR3 sequences, more than 3% of them seen only once. The sample was CD4+ T cells sorted from PBMCs, taken 10 days after the yellow fever booster vaccination. These receptors came from a man between 18 and 29 years old who received the YFV17D yellow fever vaccine. CDR3s include the opening cysteine and the closing phenylalanine or tryptophan. Each record gives: clone size, D gene, V gene, J gene, CDR3 protein, CDR3 DNA. The D gene is left open where the match is weak. Size tells how often a clone was seen (once, few, many) or the class of an expanded clone, and some rows leave it out.

clone size: many
D gene: TRBD1
V gene: TRBV6-5
J gene: TRBJ2-5
CDR3 protein: CASGNRGPSFSQETQYF
CDR3 DNA: TGTGCCAGCGGCAACAGGGGGCCGTCTTTTTCCCAAGAGACCCAGTACTTC

clone size: few
D gene: TRBD1
V gene: TRBV10-3
J gene: TRBJ1-2
CDR3 protein: CAIRPGQGAEGYTF
CDR3 DNA: TGTGCCATCAGACCGGGACAGGGGGCAGAAGGCTACACCTTC

clone size: many
D gene: .
V gene: TRBV7-7
J gene: TRBJ1-2
CDR3 protein: CASSLASWGGANYGYTF
CDR3 DNA: TGTGCTAGCAGCTTAGCGTCCTGGGGGGGCGCTAACTATGGCTACACCTTC

clone size: few
D gene: .
V gene: TRBV20-1
J gene: TRBJ1-1
CDR3 protein: CSARVTAGTEAFF
CDR3 DNA: TGCAGTGCTAGAGTGACAGCAGGCACTGAAGCTTTCTTT

clone size: .
D gene: .
V gene: TRBV5-1
J gene: TRBJ2-3
CDR3 protein: CASSLQTPRLDTQYF
CDR3 DNA: TGCGCCAGCAGCTTGCAGACCCCTCGACTTGATACGCAGTATTTT

clone size: few
D gene: .
V gene: TRBV5-1
J gene: TRBJ2-5
CDR3 protein: CASSFPQALQETQYF
CDR3 DNA: TGCGCCAGCAGCTTTCCCCAGGCCTTACAAGAGACCCAGTACTTC

clone size: many
D gene: .
V gene: TRBV7-2
J gene: TRBJ1-5
CDR3 protein: CASSPGPSSQPQHF
CDR3 DNA: TGTGCCAGCAGCCCGGGCCCCTCGTCTCAGCCCCAGCATTTT

clone size: many
D gene: .
V gene: TRBV12-3/TRBV12-4
J gene: TRBJ2-3
CDR3 protein: CASSLAGGSDTQYF
CDR3 DNA: TGTGCCAGCAGTTTAGCTGGGGGCTCAGATACGCAGTATTTT

clone size: many
D gene: .
V gene: TRBV4-3
J gene: TRBJ2-2
CDR3 protein: CASSQLFTGELFF
CDR3 DNA: TGCGCCAGCAGCCAGCTCTTCACCGGGGAGCTGTTTTTT

clone size: .
D gene: .
V gene: TRBV11-2
J gene: TRBJ1-1
CDR3 protein: CASSFRDGNTEAFF
CDR3 DNA: TGTGCCAGCAGCTTCCGGGACGGGAACACTGAAGCTTTCTTT

clone size: many
D gene: .
V gene: TRBV7-2
J gene: TRBJ2-1
CDR3 protein: CASAGHNEQFF
CDR3 DNA: TGTGCCTCCGCCGGCCACAATGAGCAGTTCTTC

clone size: many
D gene: TRBD1
V gene: TRBV19
J gene: TRBJ2-1
CDR3 protein: CASSLNRGAVFF
CDR3 DNA: TGTGCCAGTAGTCTAAACAGGGGCGCCGTCTTCTTC

clone size: many
D gene: TRBD1
V gene: TRBV5-1
J gene: TRBJ1-6
CDR3 protein: CASSVTGDNSPLHF
CDR3 DNA: TGCGCCAGCAGCGTTACAGGGGATAATTCACCCCTCCACTTT

clone size: few
D gene: TRBD1
V gene: TRBV19
J gene: TRBJ2-7
CDR3 protein: CASSPRTGVNEQYF
CDR3 DNA: TGTGCCAGTAGTCCTCGGACAGGGGTGAACGAGCAGTACTTC

clone size: many
D gene: .
V gene: TRBV5-1
J gene: TRBJ2-5
CDR3 protein: CASSLWETQYF
CDR3 DNA: TGCGCCAGCAGCTTGTGGGAGACCCAGTACTTC

clone size: many
D gene: .
V gene: TRBV12-3/TRBV12-4
J gene: TRBJ1-3
CDR3 protein: CASRGGRISGNTIYF
CDR3 DNA: TGTGCCAGCAGGGGGGGACGGATCTCTGGAAACACCATATATTTT

clone size: many
D gene: .
V gene: TRBV4-1
J gene: TRBJ2-7
CDR3 protein: CASRIPGVSYEQYF
CDR3 DNA: TGCGCCAGCAGGATCCCCGGGGTCTCCTACGAGCAGTACTTC

clone size: .
D gene: .
V gene: TRBV4-2
J gene: TRBJ2-5
CDR3 protein: CASSHEGTQYF
CDR3 DNA: TGTGCCAGCAGCCATGAAGGGACCCAGTACTTC

clone size: many
D gene: .
V gene: TRBV5-1
J gene: TRBJ1-2
CDR3 protein: CASSADPTSGLSYGYTF
CDR3 DNA: TGCGCCAGCAGCGCCGACCCGACCTCCGGGTTAAGCTATGGCTACACCTTC

clone size: .
D gene: TRBD2
V gene: TRBV7-3
J gene: TRBJ2-1
CDR3 protein: CASSLQGLFVEQFF
CDR3 DNA: TGTGCCAGCAGCTTACAGGGACTATTTGTTGAGCAGTTCTTC

clone size: .
D gene: .
V gene: TRBV2
J gene: TRBJ2-2
CDR3 protein: CASTRAGQHTGELFF
CDR3 DNA: TGTGCCAGCACGAGGGCAGGGCAACACACCGGGGAGCTGTTTTTT

clone size: few
D gene: .
V gene: TRBV28
J gene: TRBJ1-2
CDR3 protein: CASSSPGPYGYTF
CDR3 DNA: TGTGCCAGCAGTTCCCCGGGCCCGTATGGCTACACCTTC

clone size: many
D gene: .
V gene: TRBV7-2
J gene: TRBJ1-5
CDR3 protein: CASSLRGGNQPQHF
CDR3 DNA: TGTGCCAGCAGCTTGCGAGGAGGCAATCAGCCCCAGCATTTT

clone size: many
D gene: .
V gene: TRBV24-1
J gene: TRBJ2-2
CDR3 protein: CATSDGIRDMNTGELFF
CDR3 DNA: TGTGCCACCAGTGACGGAATCCGGGACATGAACACCGGGGAGCTGTTTTTT

clone size: many
D gene: TRBD1
V gene: TRBV12-3/TRBV12-4
J gene: TRBJ2-5
CDR3 protein: CASSRTGGPEVCQYF
CDR3 DNA: TGTGCCAGCAGTCGGACAGGGGGCCCGGAAGTGTGCCAGTACTTC

clone size: many
D gene: .
V gene: TRBV5-1
J gene: TRBJ1-2
CDR3 protein: CASSALDSSYGYTF
CDR3 DNA: TGCGCCAGCAGCGCCTTGGACAGCTCATATGGCTACACCTTC

clone size: many
D gene: TRBD2
V gene: TRBV6-5
J gene: TRBJ2-1
CDR3 protein: CASSQDLAGVYNEQFF
CDR3 DNA: TGTGCCAGCAGTCAGGATCTAGCGGGGGTGTACAATGAGCAGTTCTTC

clone size: .
D gene: TRBD1
V gene: TRBV7-9
J gene: TRBJ1-2
CDR3 protein: CASSFRDREGGYTF
CDR3 DNA: TGTGCCAGCAGCTTCCGGGACAGGGAAGGCGGCTACACCTTC

clone size: many
D gene: .
V gene: TRBV11-3
J gene: TRBJ2-1
CDR3 protein: CASSLEEGSYNEQFF
CDR3 DNA: TGTGCCAGCAGCTTAGAAGAGGGCTCCTACAATGAGCAGTTCTTC

clone size: few
D gene: TRBD1
V gene: TRBV7-2
J gene: TRBJ1-4
CDR3 protein: CASSARTGAESVF
CDR3 DNA: TGTGCCAGCAGCGCCAGGACAGGGGCAGAATCGGTTTTT

clone size: many
D gene: .
V gene: TRBV7-9
J gene: TRBJ2-1
CDR3 protein: CASSYRQDTYNEQFF
CDR3 DNA: TGTGCCAGCAGCTACCGGCAGGACACCTACAATGAGCAGTTCTTC

clone size: few
D gene: TRBD1
V gene: TRBV24-1
J gene: TRBJ1-2
CDR3 protein: CATISAPAWGQSSLGYGYTF
CDR3 DNA: TGTGCCACCATTTCGGCCCCGGCCTGGGGACAGTCGTCCTTGGGGTATGGCTACACCTTC

clone size: few
D gene: TRBD1
V gene: TRBV12-3/TRBV12-4
J gene: TRBJ2-4
CDR3 protein: CASSSQGARAKNIQYF
CDR3 DNA: TGTGCCAGCAGTTCACAGGGGGCCCGAGCCAAAAACATTCAGTACTTC

clone size: .
D gene: .
V gene: TRBV7-2
J gene: TRBJ1-5
CDR3 protein: CASSFSLRGQPQHF
CDR3 DNA: TGTGCCAGCAGCTTTTCCCTGAGGGGTCAGCCCCAGCATTTT

clone size: many
D gene: TRBD1
V gene: TRBV29-1
J gene: TRBJ1-1
CDR3 protein: CSVPIRTGETEAFF
CDR3 DNA: TGCAGCGTCCCTATTCGGACAGGGGAGACTGAAGCTTTCTTT

clone size: .
D gene: .
V gene: TRBV7-2
J gene: TRBJ1-3
CDR3 protein: CASSLAGYTGNTIYF
CDR3 DNA: TGTGCCAGCAGCTTAGCAGGGTACACTGGAAACACCATATATTTT

clone size: many
D gene: .
V gene: TRBV28
J gene: TRBJ2-3
CDR3 protein: CASTGPGSIDTDTQYF
CDR3 DNA: TGTGCCAGCACCGGGCCAGGGTCGATTGACACAGATACGCAGTATTTT